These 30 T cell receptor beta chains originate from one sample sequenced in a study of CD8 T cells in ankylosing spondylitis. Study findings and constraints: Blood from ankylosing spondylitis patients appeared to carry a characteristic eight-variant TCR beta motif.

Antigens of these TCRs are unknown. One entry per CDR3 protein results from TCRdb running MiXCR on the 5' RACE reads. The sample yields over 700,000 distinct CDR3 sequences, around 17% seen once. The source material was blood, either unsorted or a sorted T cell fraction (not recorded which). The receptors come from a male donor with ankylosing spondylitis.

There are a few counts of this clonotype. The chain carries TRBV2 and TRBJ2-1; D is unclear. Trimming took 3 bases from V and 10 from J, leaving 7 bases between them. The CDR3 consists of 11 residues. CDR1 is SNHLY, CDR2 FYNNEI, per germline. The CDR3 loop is CASSDAWEQFF. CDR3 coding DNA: TGTGCCAGCAGTGACGCCTGGGAGCAGTTCTTC.

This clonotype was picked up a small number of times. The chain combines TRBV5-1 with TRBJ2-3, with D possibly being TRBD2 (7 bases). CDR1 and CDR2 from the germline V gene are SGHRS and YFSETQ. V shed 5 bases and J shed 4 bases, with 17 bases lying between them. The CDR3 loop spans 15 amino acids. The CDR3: CASRGPGGVADTQYF. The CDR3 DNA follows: TGCGCCAGCAGAGGTCCGGGGGGCGTCGCAGATACGCAGTATTTT.

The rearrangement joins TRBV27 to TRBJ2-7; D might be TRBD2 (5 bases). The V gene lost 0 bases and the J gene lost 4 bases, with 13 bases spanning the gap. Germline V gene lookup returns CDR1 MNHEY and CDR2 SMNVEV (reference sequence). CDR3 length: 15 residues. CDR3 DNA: TGTGCCAGCAGTTTATCGCCTAGCTACCTTTACGAGCAGTACTTC. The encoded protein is CASSLSPSYLYEQYF.

DNA for the CDR3: TGTGCCAGCAGGCTACAGGGGACGAACACTGAAGCTTTCTTT. Translation gives CASRLQGTNTEAFF. The chain joins TRBV12-3 or TRBV12-4 to TRBJ1-1; the match to TRBD1 covers 7 bases. This CDR3 spans 14 amino acids. The ends lost 6 bases at V and 1 base at J; junction bases unmatched: 5.

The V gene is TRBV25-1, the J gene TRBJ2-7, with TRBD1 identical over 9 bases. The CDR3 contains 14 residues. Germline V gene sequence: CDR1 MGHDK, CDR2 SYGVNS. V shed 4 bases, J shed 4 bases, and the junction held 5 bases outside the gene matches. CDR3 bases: TGTGCCAGCAGTGCGGACAGGGGTAGGTACGAGCAGTACTTC. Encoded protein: CASSADRGRYEQYF.

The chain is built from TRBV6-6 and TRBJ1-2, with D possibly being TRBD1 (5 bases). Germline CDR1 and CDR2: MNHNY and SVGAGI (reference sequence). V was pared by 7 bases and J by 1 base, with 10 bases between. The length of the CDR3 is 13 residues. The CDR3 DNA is TGTGCCAGCAAGGACACGGATAACTATGGCTACACCTTC. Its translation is CASKDTDNYGYTF.

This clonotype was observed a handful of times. The CDR3 region is CASSSHELSSYNEQFF. For the CDR3, the DNA is TGTGCCAGCAGCTCGCATGAGCTCAGCTCCTACAATGAGCAGTTCTTC. V and J are TRBV7-9 and TRBJ2-1; no definite D call. The germline V and J ends were trimmed by 4 bases and 0 bases, with 13 bases remaining between them. The CDR3 length is 16 residues. The germline V gene has CDR1 SEHNR and CDR2 FQNEAQ (reference sequence).

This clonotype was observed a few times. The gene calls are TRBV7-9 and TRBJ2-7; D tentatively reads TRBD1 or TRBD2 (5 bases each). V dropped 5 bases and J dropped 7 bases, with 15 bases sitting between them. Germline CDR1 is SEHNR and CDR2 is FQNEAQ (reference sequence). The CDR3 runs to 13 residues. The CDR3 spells CASSLRDGGEQYF. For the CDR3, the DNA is TGTGCCAGCAGCCTCCGGGACGGAGGAGAGCAGTACTTC.

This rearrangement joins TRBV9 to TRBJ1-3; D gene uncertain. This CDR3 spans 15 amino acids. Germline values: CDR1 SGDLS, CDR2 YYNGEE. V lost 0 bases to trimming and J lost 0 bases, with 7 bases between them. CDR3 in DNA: TGTGCCAGCAGCGTAGGAAGTACCTCTGGAAACACCATATATTTT. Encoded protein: CASSVGSTSGNTIYF.

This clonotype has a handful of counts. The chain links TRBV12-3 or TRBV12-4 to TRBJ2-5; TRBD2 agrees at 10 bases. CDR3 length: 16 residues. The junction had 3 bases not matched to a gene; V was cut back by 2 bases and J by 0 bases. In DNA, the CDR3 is TGTGCCAGCAGTTTAAATGGACTAGCGGACCAAGAGACCCAGTACTTC. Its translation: CASSLNGLADQETQYF.

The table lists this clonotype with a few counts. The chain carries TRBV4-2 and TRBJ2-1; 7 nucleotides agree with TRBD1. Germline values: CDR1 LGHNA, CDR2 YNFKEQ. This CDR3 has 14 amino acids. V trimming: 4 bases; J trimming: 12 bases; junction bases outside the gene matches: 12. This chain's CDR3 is CASSPDRGQRGQFF. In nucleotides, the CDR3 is TGTGCCAGCAGCCCCGACCGGGGACAGAGGGGGCAGTTCTTC.

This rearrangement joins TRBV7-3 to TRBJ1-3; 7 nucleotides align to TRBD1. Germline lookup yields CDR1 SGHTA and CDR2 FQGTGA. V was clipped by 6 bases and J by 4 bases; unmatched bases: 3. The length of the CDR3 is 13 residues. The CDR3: CASSSGQGNTIYF. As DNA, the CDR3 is TGTGCCAGCAGTTCGGGACAGGGAAACACCATATATTTT.

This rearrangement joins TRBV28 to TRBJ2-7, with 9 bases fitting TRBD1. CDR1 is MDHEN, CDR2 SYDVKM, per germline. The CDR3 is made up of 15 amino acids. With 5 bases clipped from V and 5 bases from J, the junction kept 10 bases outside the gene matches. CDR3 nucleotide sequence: TGTGCCAGCAGTGAAGCCGGGACAGGGAACGACGAGCAGTACTTC. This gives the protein CASSEAGTGNDEQYF.

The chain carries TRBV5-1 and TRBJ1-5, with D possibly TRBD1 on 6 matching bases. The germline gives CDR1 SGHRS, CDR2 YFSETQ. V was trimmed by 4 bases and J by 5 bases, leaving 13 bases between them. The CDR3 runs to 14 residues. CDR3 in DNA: TGCGCCAGCAGCGAGGACAGTTCCTATCAGCCCCAGCATTTT. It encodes CASSEDSSYQPQHF. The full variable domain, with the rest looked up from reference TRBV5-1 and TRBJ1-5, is KAGVTQTPRYLIKTRGQQVTLSCSPISGHRSVSWYQQTPGQGLQFLFEYFSETQRNKGNFPGRFSGRQFSNSRSEMNVSTLELGDSALYLCASSEDSSYQPQHFGDGTRLSIL.

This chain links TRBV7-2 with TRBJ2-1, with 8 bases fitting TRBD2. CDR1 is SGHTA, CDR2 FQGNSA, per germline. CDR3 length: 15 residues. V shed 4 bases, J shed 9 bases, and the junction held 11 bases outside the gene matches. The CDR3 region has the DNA TGTGCCAGCAGCTCCCCCCAGGGACTAGGTGGTGAGCAGTTCTTC. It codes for CASSSPQGLGGEQFF.

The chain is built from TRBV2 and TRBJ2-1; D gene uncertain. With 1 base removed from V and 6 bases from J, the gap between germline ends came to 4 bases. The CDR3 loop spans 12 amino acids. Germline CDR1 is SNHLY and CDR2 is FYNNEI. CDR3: CASSEVLNEQFF. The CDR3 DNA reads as TGTGCCAGCAGTGAAGTACTCAATGAGCAGTTCTTC.

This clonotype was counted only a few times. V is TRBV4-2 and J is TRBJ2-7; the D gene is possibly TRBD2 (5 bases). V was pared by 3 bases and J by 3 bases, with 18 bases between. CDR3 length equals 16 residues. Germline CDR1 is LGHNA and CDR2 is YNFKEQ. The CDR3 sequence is CASSHRTSGISYEQYF. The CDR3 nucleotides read TGTGCCAGCAGCCATCGGACGTCGGGGATTAGCTACGAGCAGTACTTC.

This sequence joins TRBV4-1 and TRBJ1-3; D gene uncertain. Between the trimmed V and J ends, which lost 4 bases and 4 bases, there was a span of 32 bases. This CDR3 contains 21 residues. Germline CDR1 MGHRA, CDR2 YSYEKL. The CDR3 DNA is TGCGCCAGCAGCCGTTGGGGAACTGGACCGCGCGACGCCCCGCGGGGAAACACCATATATTTT. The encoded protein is CASSRWGTGPRDAPRGNTIYF.

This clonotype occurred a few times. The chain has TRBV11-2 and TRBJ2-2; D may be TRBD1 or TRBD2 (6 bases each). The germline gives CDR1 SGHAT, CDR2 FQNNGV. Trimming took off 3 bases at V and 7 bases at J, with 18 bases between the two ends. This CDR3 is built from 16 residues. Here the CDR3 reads CASSLEGSRGSGELFF. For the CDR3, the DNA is TGTGCCAGCAGCTTGGAGGGGTCCAGGGGAAGCGGGGAGCTGTTTTTT.

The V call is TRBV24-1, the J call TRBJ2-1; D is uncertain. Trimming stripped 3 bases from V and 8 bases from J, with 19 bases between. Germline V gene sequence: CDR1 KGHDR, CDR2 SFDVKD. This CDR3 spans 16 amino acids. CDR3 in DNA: TGTGCCACCAGTGATCGGTACTACGAAAGGGTGGATGAGCAGTTCTTC. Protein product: CATSDRYYERVDEQFF.

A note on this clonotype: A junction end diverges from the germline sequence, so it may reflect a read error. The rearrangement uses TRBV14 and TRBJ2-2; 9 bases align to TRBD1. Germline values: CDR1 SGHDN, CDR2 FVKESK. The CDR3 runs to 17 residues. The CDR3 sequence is CASSKEGQGSNTGELFF. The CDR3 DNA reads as TGTGCCAGCAGCAAAGAGGGACAGGGCTCGAACACCGGGGAGCTGTTTTTT.

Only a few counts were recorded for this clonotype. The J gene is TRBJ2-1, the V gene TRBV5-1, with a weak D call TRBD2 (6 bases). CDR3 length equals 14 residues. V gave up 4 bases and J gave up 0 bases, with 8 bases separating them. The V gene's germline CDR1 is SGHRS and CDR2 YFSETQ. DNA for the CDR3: TGCGCCAGCAGCCAGGACTACTCCTACAATGAGCAGTTCTTC. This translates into CASSQDYSYNEQFF. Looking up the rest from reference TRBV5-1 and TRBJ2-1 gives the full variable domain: KAGVTQTPRYLIKTRGQQVTLSCSPISGHRSVSWYQQTPGQGLQFLFEYFSETQRNKGNFPGRFSGRQFSNSRSEMNVSTLELGDSALYLCASSQDYSYNEQFFGPGTRLTVL.

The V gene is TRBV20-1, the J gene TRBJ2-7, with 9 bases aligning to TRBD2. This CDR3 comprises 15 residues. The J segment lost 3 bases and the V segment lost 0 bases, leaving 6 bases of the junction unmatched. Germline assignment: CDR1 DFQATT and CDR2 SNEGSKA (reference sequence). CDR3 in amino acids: CSAREISSGIYEQYF. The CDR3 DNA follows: TGCAGTGCTAGAGAAATTTCTAGCGGGATCTACGAGCAGTACTTC.

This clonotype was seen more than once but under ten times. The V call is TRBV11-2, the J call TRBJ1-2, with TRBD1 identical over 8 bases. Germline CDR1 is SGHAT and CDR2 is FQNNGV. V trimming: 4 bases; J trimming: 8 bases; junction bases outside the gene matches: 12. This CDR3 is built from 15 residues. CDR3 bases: TGTGCCAGCAGCTCAGCACAGGGGGTAGTGGGAGGCTACACCTTC. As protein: CASSSAQGVVGGYTF.

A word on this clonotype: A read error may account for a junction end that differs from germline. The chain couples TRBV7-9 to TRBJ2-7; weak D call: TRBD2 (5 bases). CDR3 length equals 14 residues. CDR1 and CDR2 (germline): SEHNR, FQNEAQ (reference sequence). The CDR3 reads CVSSPPGKTYEQYF. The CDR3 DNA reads TGTGTCAGCAGCCCGCCCGGGAAGACCTACGAGCAGTACTTC.

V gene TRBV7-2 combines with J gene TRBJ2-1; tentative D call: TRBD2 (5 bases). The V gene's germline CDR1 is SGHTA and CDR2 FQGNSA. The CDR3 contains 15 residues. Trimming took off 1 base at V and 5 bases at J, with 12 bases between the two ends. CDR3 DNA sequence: TGTGCCAGCAGCTTAGTCGGGGTCCAAAACAATGAGCAGTTCTTC. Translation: CASSLVGVQNNEQFF.

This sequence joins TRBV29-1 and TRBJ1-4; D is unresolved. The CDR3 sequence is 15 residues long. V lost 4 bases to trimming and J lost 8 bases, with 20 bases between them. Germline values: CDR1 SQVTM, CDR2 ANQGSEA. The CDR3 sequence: CSVGTLASSGEKLFF. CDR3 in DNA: TGCAGCGTTGGGACGTTGGCCTCCTCGGGGGAAAAACTGTTTTTT.

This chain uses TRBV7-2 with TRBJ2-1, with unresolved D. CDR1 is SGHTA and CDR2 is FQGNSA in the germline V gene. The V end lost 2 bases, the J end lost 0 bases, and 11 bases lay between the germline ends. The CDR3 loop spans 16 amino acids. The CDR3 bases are TGTGCCAGCAGCTTAAGGCCTCATAACTCCTACAATGAGCAGTTCTTC. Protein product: CASSLRPHNSYNEQFF.

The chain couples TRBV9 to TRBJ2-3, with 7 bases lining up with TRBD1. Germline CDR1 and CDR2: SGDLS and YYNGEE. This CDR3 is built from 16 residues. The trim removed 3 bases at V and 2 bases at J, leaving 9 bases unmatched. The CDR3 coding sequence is TGTGCCAGCAGCGAACCCCGGGACAGAGTCACAGATACGCAGTATTTT. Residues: CASSEPRDRVTDTQYF.

This CDR3 is CASSQEMFGGRTGELFF. CDR3 DNA: TGCGCCAGCAGCCAAGAAATGTTCGGGGGGCGGACCGGGGAGCTGTTTTTT. The gene calls are TRBV4-3 and TRBJ2-2, with D perhaps TRBD2 (7 bases). CDR3 size: 17 residues. The ends were cut back, 0 bases at V and 5 bases at J, with 16 bases in the middle. Germline V gene data show CDR1 as LGHNA and CDR2 as YSLEER.